These 25 T cell receptor beta chains were all obtained from the same sample, sequenced in a study of HIV-infected patients and healthy controls. A single record per CDR3 protein comes from TCRdb applying MiXCR to the 5' RACE reads. The sample lists 65,000 to 70,000 distinct CDR3 sequences; less than 20% were seen once. Sequencing was carried out using CD4+ T cells from blood. The receptors derive from a human donor in good health.

This clonotype was recorded a few times. This chain links TRBV11-2 with TRBJ1-6; no clear D gene. Germline V gene lookup returns CDR1 SGHAT and CDR2 FQNNGV. The V gene lost 3 bases and the J gene lost 6 bases, with 12 bases spanning the gap. This CDR3 region has 15 residues. CDR3 bases: TGTGCCAGCAGCTTCTGGAACCCATCTAATTCACCCCTCCACTTT. It is translated as CASSFWNPSNSPLHF.

Notes on this clonotype: The junction differs from germline at one of its ends, possibly a read error. The chain is built from TRBV7-3 and TRBJ2-3; 10 nucleotides line up with TRBD2. The CDR3 contains 15 residues. Germline values: CDR1 SGHTA, CDR2 FQGTGA. CDR3 nucleotide sequence: TGTGCCAGCAGCTTCTCAGCGGGAGGGACAGGTACGCAGTATTTT. Its protein is CASSFSAGGTGTQYF.

Ten or more counts support this clonotype. The chain joins TRBV6-6 to TRBJ2-1; no definite D call. The CDR3 has 16 amino acids. V lost 2 bases and J 4 bases, leaving 15 bases between the germline ends. Germline V CDR1 and CDR2: MNHNY, SVGAGI (reference sequence). CDR3 bases: TGTGCCAGCAGTTACGGGCACCAAACTACATACAATGAGCAGTTCTTC. It is translated as CASSYGHQTTYNEQFF.

The sample holds a few counts of this clonotype. The gene calls are TRBV6-5 and TRBJ2-5; D possibly corresponds to TRBD2 (6 bases). Trimming took off 6 bases at V and 1 base at J, with 12 bases between the two ends. Germline V CDR1 and CDR2: MNHEY, SVGAGI. The CDR3 has 14 residues. The CDR3 DNA follows: TGTGCCAGCAGGAGGGAGGACGCCCAAGAGACCCAGTACTTC. This translates into CASRREDAQETQYF.

This clonotype was seen many times. The rearrangement joins TRBV19 to TRBJ2-1; TRBD1 or TRBD2 may be the D gene (5 bases each). Per germline, CDR1 LNHDA and CDR2 SQIVND (reference sequence). There are 14 residues in the CDR3. The V end lost 5 bases, the J end lost 10 bases, and 18 bases lay between the germline ends. The CDR3 DNA is TGTGCCAGTAGTGCCCGGTCTGAGGGGCGCGAGCAGTTCTTC. Protein: CASSARSEGREQFF.

This clonotype was seen at least ten times. The chain is built from TRBV7-2 and TRBJ2-1, with 9 nucleotides matching TRBD1. The J segment lost 9 bases and the V segment lost 6 bases, leaving 12 bases of the junction unmatched. Germline assignment: CDR1 SGHTA and CDR2 FQGNSA. There are 15 residues in the CDR3. This chain's CDR3 is CASRPPGQGIGEQFF. The CDR3, as DNA: TGTGCCAGCAGGCCGCCGGGACAGGGCATTGGTGAGCAGTTCTTC.

The J gene is TRBJ2-2, the V gene TRBV5-1; tentatively, D is TRBD1 (6 bases). The V gene lost 4 bases and the J gene lost 4 bases, with 11 bases spanning the gap. Germline CDR1 is SGHRS and CDR2 is YFSETQ. The CDR3 is 14 residues long. CDR3 amino acids: CASSTQGSTGELFF. Written as DNA, the CDR3 is TGCGCCAGCAGCACGCAGGGGAGCACCGGGGAGCTGTTTTTT.

This clonotype was counted a single time. The chain employs TRBV6-6 and TRBJ1-2; TRBD1 is a possible D gene (6 bases). The CDR3 consists of 14 residues. Trimming left V 5 bases short and J 3 bases short, with 13 bases between. Germline assignment: CDR1 MNHNY and CDR2 SVGAGI (reference sequence). The CDR3 region is CASSRGALYYGYTF. DNA of the CDR3: TGTGCCAGCAGTCGGGGGGCGCTTTACTATGGCTACACCTTC.

This clonotype was counted many times. The rearrangement uses TRBV7-2 and TRBJ1-2; D call uncertain. The V end was cut by 2 bases, the J end by 7 bases, with 14 bases between. The V gene's germline CDR1 is SGHTA and CDR2 FQGNSA. The CDR3 extends over 14 amino acids. In DNA, the CDR3 is TGTGCCAGCAGCTTAATCGGAGCCCCTGGTGGCTACACCTTC. Amino acid sequence: CASSLIGAPGGYTF.

The V gene is TRBV14, the J gene TRBJ1-1, with 7 bases lining up with TRBD1. The length of the CDR3 is 15 residues. Per the germline V gene, CDR1 is SGHDN and CDR2 is FVKESK. The V gene end was trimmed by 4 bases and the J gene end by 3 bases; junction bases not matched to a gene: 8. CDR3 protein: CASSLRPGQHTEAFF. CDR3 bases: TGTGCCAGCAGCCTGAGACCGGGACAGCACACTGAAGCTTTCTTT.

In its sample, this clonotype was seen a few times. The genes are TRBV24-1 and TRBJ2-1, with 10 bases matching TRBD2. V shed 12 bases, J shed 8 bases, and the junction held 24 bases outside the gene matches. There are 18 residues in the CDR3. Germline loops: CDR1 KGHDR, CDR2 SFDVKD. DNA for the CDR3: TGTGCCGTTACAGGGAGGTCTATAGCGGGAGGTCTTTCGGATGAGCAGTTCTTC. Translated: CAVTGRSIAGGLSDEQFF.

J is TRBJ1-1 and V is TRBV28, with no clear D. Germline V CDR1 and CDR2: MDHEN, SYDVKM. CDR3 length: 11 residues. Trimming stripped 7 bases from V and 6 bases from J, with 9 bases between. Here the CDR3 DNA reads TGTGCCAGCACGAGTTTCTCTGAAGCTTTCTTT. It translates to CASTSFSEAFF.

The chain employs TRBV20-1 and TRBJ1-6; D is undetermined. The V gene lost 3 bases and the J gene lost 9 bases, with 15 bases spanning the gap. From germline, CDR1 is DFQATT and CDR2 SNEGSKA (reference sequence). This CDR3 contains 14 residues. CDR3 sequence: CSASSGNGGSPLHF. DNA of the CDR3: TGCAGTGCTAGTTCAGGAAACGGAGGTTCACCCCTCCACTTT.

The CDR3 sequence: CASSKVYRTARGYEQYF. Here the CDR3 DNA reads TGTGCCAGCAGCAAAGTGTACCGGACGGCCCGAGGGTACGAGCAGTACTTC. J is TRBJ2-7 and V is TRBV21-1; the table's D call, TRBD2, was not checked against the DNA. TRBV21-1 is shown as a pseudogene. This CDR3 has 17 amino acids.

This clonotype occurred many times. The CDR3 region is CSAIGTSGNTDTQYF. As DNA, the CDR3 is TGCAGTGCTATAGGGACTAGCGGGAACACAGATACGCAGTATTTT. The chain has TRBV20-1 and TRBJ2-3; TRBD2 matches 13 bases. From germline, CDR1 is DFQATT and CDR2 SNEGSKA (reference sequence). The CDR3 has 15 amino acids. The junction had 3 bases not matched to a gene; V was cut back by 4 bases and J by 2 bases.

This clonotype was observed a handful of times. The rearrangement joins TRBV12-3 or TRBV12-4 to TRBJ1-5; 8 nucleotides align to TRBD1. The CDR3 covers 15 residues. V shed 5 bases and J 7 bases; nucleotides not matched to a gene: 10. The DNA for the CDR3 is TGTGCCAGCAGTGCTAGGACAGGGAATCGCCAGCCCCAGCATTTT. This translates into CASSARTGNRQPQHF.

The chain uses TRBV5-5 and TRBJ1-4; D is undetermined. The germline V gene has CDR1 SGHKS and CDR2 YYEKEE (reference sequence). V lost 6 bases and J 0 bases, leaving 12 bases between the germline ends. CDR3 length: 15 amino acids. In DNA form, the CDR3 reads TGTGCCAGCAACATCAATCCCGCAACTAATGAAAAACTGTTTTTT. Translated, it gives CASNINPATNEKLFF.

The table lists this clonotype with a few counts. The chain joins TRBV7-9 to TRBJ2-5; a weak D match, TRBD1 (5 bases). Deletions cut 3 bases from V and 3 bases from J, with 11 bases between. This CDR3 has 14 residues. CDR1 is SEHNR and CDR2 is FQNEAQ in the germline V gene (reference sequence). The DNA for the CDR3 is TGTGCCAGCAGCTTCCGTGGGGCAGAAGAGACCCAGTACTTC. The encoded protein is CASSFRGAEETQYF.

This rearrangement joins TRBV19 to TRBJ1-1; D unclear. The CDR3 is 16 residues long. Deletions cut 5 bases from V and 0 bases from J, with 16 bases between. Germline V gene data show CDR1 as LNHDA and CDR2 as SQIVND (reference sequence). CDR3 sequence (DNA): TGTGCCAGTAGTCTTAGTAGGGCAGGCCTGAACACTGAAGCTTTCTTT. It is translated as CASSLSRAGLNTEAFF.

CDR3 amino acids: CASSQGLGTQYF. As DNA, the CDR3 is TGCGCCAGCAGCCAAGGCTTGGGGACCCAGTACTTC. The rearrangement uses TRBV4-3 and TRBJ2-5, with D unresolved. Deletions cut 1 base from V and 7 bases from J, with 7 bases between. CDR3 length: 12 amino acids. Germline loops: CDR1 LGHNA, CDR2 YSLEER.

This clonotype was counted a few times. This rearrangement joins TRBV7-2 to TRBJ1-5; D is undetermined. From germline, CDR1 is SGHTA and CDR2 FQGNSA. This CDR3 region has 14 residues. With 1 base removed from V and 5 bases from J, the gap between germline ends came to 9 bases. The CDR3 DNA reads TGTGCCAGCAGCTTAGTTGATGTAGATCAGCCCCAGCATTTT. Amino acids: CASSLVDVDQPQHF.

This clonotype was seen a few times. The CDR3 coding sequence is TGTGCCAGCAGTTACCCCTCTGGCGGGTACGGAGGAGGCTACACCTTC. Amino acids: CASSYPSGGYGGGYTF. The V gene is TRBV6-2 or TRBV6-3, the J gene TRBJ1-2; no definite D call. The germline V and J ends were trimmed by 2 bases and 8 bases, with 21 bases remaining between them. The germline V gene has CDR1 MNHEY and CDR2 SVGEGT. This CDR3 is built from 16 residues.

The V and J genes are TRBV5-1 and TRBJ2-7; perhaps TRBD1 as D (7 bases). Germline assignment: CDR1 SGHRS and CDR2 YFSETQ. The V and J ends lost 1 base and 2 bases respectively, with 13 bases between them. The CDR3 length is 15 residues. As DNA, the CDR3 is TGCGCCAGCAGCTTGACCGGCAGGGGGGCCTACGAGCAGTACTTC. It yields the protein CASSLTGRGAYEQYF.

The V and J genes are TRBV7-2 and TRBJ2-7, with 8 nucleotides matching TRBD2. This CDR3 has 14 residues. J lost 1 base, V lost 5 bases, and 4 bases had no gene match. Germline CDR1 SGHTA, CDR2 FQGNSA. The CDR3 reads CASSRSGKSYEQYF. The CDR3 DNA reads TGTGCCAGCAGCCGTAGCGGGAAGTCCTACGAGCAGTACTTC.

The rearrangement joins TRBV11-2 to TRBJ1-2, with 7 bases identical to TRBD1. V was pared by 5 bases and J by 4 bases, with 1 base of the junction left unmatched. The CDR3 is 12 residues long. Germline V gives CDR1 SGHAT, CDR2 FQNNGV. The CDR3 nucleotides read TGTGCCAGCAGCGGGACAGTCTATGGCTACACCTTC. Translating it yields CASSGTVYGYTF.